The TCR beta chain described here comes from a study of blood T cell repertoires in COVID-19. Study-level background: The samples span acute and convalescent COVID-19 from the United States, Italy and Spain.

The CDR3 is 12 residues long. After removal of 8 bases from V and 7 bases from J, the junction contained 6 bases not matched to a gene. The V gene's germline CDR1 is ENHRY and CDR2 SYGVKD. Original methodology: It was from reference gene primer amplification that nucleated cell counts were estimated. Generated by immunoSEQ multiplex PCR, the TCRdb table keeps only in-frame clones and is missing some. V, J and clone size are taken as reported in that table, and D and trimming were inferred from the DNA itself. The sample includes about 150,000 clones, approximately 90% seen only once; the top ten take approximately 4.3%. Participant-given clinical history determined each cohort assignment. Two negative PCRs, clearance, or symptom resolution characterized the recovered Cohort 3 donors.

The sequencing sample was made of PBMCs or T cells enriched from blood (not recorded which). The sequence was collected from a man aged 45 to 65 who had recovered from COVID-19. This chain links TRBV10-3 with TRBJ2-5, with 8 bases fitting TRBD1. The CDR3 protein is CAIEGQGGTQYF. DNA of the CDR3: TGTGCCATCGAAGGACAGGGAGGGACCCAGTACTTC.